This passage covers 22 T cell receptor beta chains from one sample sequenced in a study of shared clonotypes between healthy human individuals. TCRdb keeps only in-frame clones here, not all; method: immunoSEQ multiplex PCR. The data show some 2 million clones, roughly 94% seen once. The sequenced material came from naive CD4+ T cells sorted from blood. Subset reported: CD45RA+ positively selected. The receptors derive from a man younger than 35 in good health.

The V and J genes are TRBV5-8 and TRBJ1-1, with a possible D match to TRBD1 (5 bases). The germline CDR1 and CDR2 sequences are SGHTS and YDEGEE. V was shortened by 0 bases and J by 2 bases, with 14 bases between the two germline ends. The length of the CDR3 is 16 residues. CDR3 nucleotide sequence: TGTGCCAGCAGCTTGGGTCCGGGGGTAGGAAACACTGAAGCTTTCTTT. Protein product: CASSLGPGVGNTEAFF.

This clone was observed once. This sequence joins TRBV19 and TRBJ1-5, with 7 bases fitting TRBD1. Germline V gene lookup returns CDR1 LNHDA and CDR2 SQIVND (reference sequence). The CDR3 length is 15 residues. Trimming at V came to 5 bases and at J to 0 bases, leaving 4 bases not matched to a gene. The DNA for the CDR3 is TGTGCCAGTAGTGAAACAGGGGTTAGCAATCAGCCCCAGCATTTT. It is translated as CASSETGVSNQPQHF.

The chain is built from TRBV4-1 and TRBJ1-1, with TRBD1 as a possible D gene (5 bases). The ends were cut back, 3 bases at V and 5 bases at J, with 13 bases in the middle. The CDR3 is 14 residues long. Per germline, CDR1 MGHRA and CDR2 YSYEKL. This CDR3 is CASSHPARGTEAFF. CDR3 nucleotides: TGCGCCAGCAGCCACCCAGCGCGGGGGACTGAAGCTTTCTTT.

The chain couples TRBV6-1 to TRBJ2-5; weak D call: TRBD2 (6 bases). The CDR3 length is 15 residues. CDR1 is MNHNS, CDR2 SASEGT, per germline. V dropped 1 base and J dropped 5 bases, with 14 bases sitting between them. CDR3 bases: TGTGCCAGCAGTGAAGGCGGGACGCGGGGCGAGACCCAGTACTTC. Residues: CASSEGGTRGETQYF.

This chain uses TRBV30 with TRBJ2-7; the D is unclear. The V gene's germline CDR1 is GTSNPN and CDR2 SVGIG (reference sequence). The V end lost 0 bases, the J end lost 5 bases, and 14 bases lay between the germline ends. The CDR3 is 14 amino acids. The CDR3 spells CAWSVPRLGDEQYF. In nucleotides, the CDR3 is TGTGCCTGGAGTGTACCGCGTTTGGGTGACGAGCAGTACTTC.

Here the CDR3 DNA reads TGTGCCAGCAGCCCAGACAGGGCGGGGAACTACAATGAGCAGTTCTTC. Translation gives CASSPDRAGNYNEQFF. The chain links TRBV27 to TRBJ2-1, with D perhaps matching TRBD1 (7 bases). CDR1 is MNHEY, CDR2 SMNVEV, per germline (reference sequence). Trimming shortened V by 6 bases and J by 3 bases, and 18 bases separated the two germline ends. The CDR3 consists of 16 residues.

This clone appeared once. The V and J genes are TRBV4-3 and TRBJ2-7; 9 bases match TRBD1. The CDR3 sequence is 17 residues long. The V segment lost 0 bases and the J segment 7 bases; nucleotides outside the gene matches: 13. Germline assignment: CDR1 LGHNA and CDR2 YSLEER. CDR3 DNA sequence: TGCGCCAGCAGCCAAGACCTCCGGGACAGGGACCTACGAGAGCAGTACTTC. It specifies CASSQDLRDRDLREQYF.

The chain combines TRBV11-2 with TRBJ2-5; perhaps TRBD1 as D (5 bases). CDR3 length: 12 amino acids. The V end was cut by 5 bases, the J end by 3 bases, with 7 bases between. Germline V gives CDR1 SGHAT, CDR2 FQNNGV. CDR3 coding DNA: TGTGCCAGCAGCCTAGGGGAAGAGACCCAGTACTTC. Translated, it gives CASSLGEETQYF.

This clone occurred once. The chain joins TRBV6-5 to TRBJ2-7, with a tentative D call TRBD1 (5 bases). The V gene's germline CDR1 is MNHEY and CDR2 SVGAGI. This CDR3 contains 15 residues. V was pared by 0 bases and J by 2 bases, with 11 bases between. CDR3 nucleotide sequence: TGTGCCAGCAGTTACTCGACCCAGGGTGCCTACGAGCAGTACTTC. Residues: CASSYSTQGAYEQYF.

Only one count was recorded for this clone. The chain uses TRBV5-1 and TRBJ2-7, with TRBD2 as a possible D gene (5 bases). CDR1 is SGHRS and CDR2 is YFSETQ in the germline V gene. There are 15 residues in the CDR3. Trimming pared 0 bases from V and 2 bases from J, leaving 12 bases between. The CDR3 DNA reads as TGCGCCAGCAGCTTGGACGGACTCGGACCCTACGAGCAGTACTTC. This translates into CASSLDGLGPYEQYF.

CDR3: CASSEQQGNSPLHF. The CDR3 DNA reads as TGTGCCAGTAGCGAACAACAGGGAAATTCACCCCTCCACTTT. The gene calls are TRBV19 and TRBJ1-6; possible D gene TRBD1, 6 bases. The CDR3 totals 14 residues. V was cut by 6 bases and J by 7 bases, with 13 bases left in between. The germline V gene encodes CDR1 LNHDA and CDR2 SQIVND (reference sequence).

This clone appeared a few times. The chain has TRBV4-1 and TRBJ1-6; D unclear. The CDR3 is 13 amino acids. Looked up from germline, CDR1 is MGHRA and CDR2 is YSYEKL. V was cut by 1 base and J by 10 bases, with 8 bases left in between. CDR3 nucleotides: TGCGCCAGCAGCCAAGGGTGGGAATCACCCCTCCACTTT. It translates to CASSQGWESPLHF.

This clone was seen only a few times. The chain recombines TRBV12-5 with TRBJ1-3, with no clear D. CDR3 length: 13 residues. Trimming cost V 1 base and J 4 bases, with 5 bases left between them. Per germline, CDR1 LGHNT and CDR2 FRNRAP. CDR3: CASGLAPGNTIYF. CDR3 in DNA: TGTGCTAGTGGTTTGGCCCCCGGAAACACCATATATTTT.

V usage is TRBV7-2 and J usage is TRBJ2-7, with 8 bases lining up with TRBD2. This CDR3 comprises 15 residues. V lost 2 bases, J lost 6 bases, and 9 bases stayed unmatched. Germline CDR1 reads SGHTA; CDR2 reads FQGNSA. CDR3: CASSLSLAGGSEQYF. DNA for the CDR3: TGTGCCAGCAGCTTAAGTCTAGCGGGCGGGAGCGAGCAGTACTTC.

The V call is TRBV6-1, the J call TRBJ1-4, with 8 positions matching TRBD1. The length of the CDR3 is 15 residues. V was pared by 1 base and J by 8 bases, with 6 bases of the junction left unmatched. Germline V lookup: CDR1 MNHNS, CDR2 SASEGT. The CDR3 region is CASSEEQGVLEKLFF. The CDR3 region has the DNA TGTGCCAGCAGTGAAGAACAGGGGGTTTTAGAAAAACTGTTTTTT.

The rearrangement joins TRBV19 to TRBJ1-2; possible D gene TRBD1, 5 bases. Per germline, CDR1 LNHDA and CDR2 SQIVND (reference sequence). CDR3 size: 14 residues. Trimming pared 5 bases from V and 0 bases from J, leaving 10 bases between. CDR3 residues: CASSVDTTNYGYTF. The DNA for the CDR3 is TGTGCCAGTAGTGTGGACACGACTAACTATGGCTACACCTTC. Looking up the rest from reference TRBV19 and TRBJ1-2 gives the full variable domain: DGGITQSPKYLFRKEGQNVTLSCEQNLNHDAMYWYRQDPGQGLRLIYYSQIVNDFQKGDIAEGYSVSREKKESFPLTVTSAQKNPTAFYLCASSVDTTNYGYTFGSGTRLTVV.

The chain is built from TRBV11-2 and TRBJ1-4; 9 positions agree with TRBD1. The CDR3 has 15 residues. The V segment lost 5 bases and the J segment 7 bases; nucleotides outside the gene matches: 8. CDR1 and CDR2 from the germline V gene are SGHAT and FQNNGV. The CDR3: CASSALTGGIEKLFF. In DNA, the CDR3 is TGTGCCAGCAGCGCGCTGACAGGGGGTATTGAAAAACTGTTTTTT.

This chain uses TRBV5-1 with TRBJ2-7, with D maybe TRBD1 (6 bases). V was pared by 7 bases and J by 0 bases, with 14 bases between. This CDR3 contains 14 residues. CDR1 is SGHRS, CDR2 YFSETQ, per germline. The DNA of the CDR3 is TGCGCCAGCTTCCTGGACAGTGGCTCCTACGAGCAGTACTTC. Protein product: CASFLDSGSYEQYF.

Only one count was recorded for this clone. CDR3 DNA sequence: TGTGCCAGCAGCCGACAGGGGGGATATGAAAAACTGTTTTTT. Its protein is CASSRQGGYEKLFF. The gene calls are TRBV6-5 and TRBJ1-4; 9 bases map to TRBD1. This CDR3 has 14 residues. V shed 6 bases and J 6 bases; nucleotides not matched to a gene: 5. Germline CDR1 reads MNHEY; CDR2 reads SVGAGI.

This clone was seen a single time. The gene calls are TRBV30 and TRBJ2-5; D unclear. The CDR3 length is 14 residues. V was cut by 0 bases and J by 5 bases, with 13 bases left in between. The V gene's germline CDR1 is GTSNPN and CDR2 SVGIG (reference sequence). The CDR3 nucleotides read TGTGCCTGGAGTGTATGGACCACCCAGGAGACCCAGTACTTC. Translating it yields CAWSVWTTQETQYF. Complete variable domain (other parts from reference TRBV30 and TRBJ2-5): SQTIHQWPATLVQPVGSPLSLECTVEGTSNPNLYWYRQAAGRGLQLLFYSVGIGQISSEVPQNLSASRPQDRQFILSSKKLLLSDSGFYLCAWSVWTTQETQYFGPGTRLLVL.

This clone turned up a few times. The J gene is TRBJ2-3, the V gene TRBV27, with 7 bases identical to TRBD2. V lost 3 bases to trimming and J lost 3 bases; unmatched junction nucleotides: 3. The germline V gene encodes CDR1 MNHEY and CDR2 SMNVEV (reference sequence). This CDR3 is built from 14 residues. CDR3 sequence: CASSFGLETDTQYF. The CDR3 DNA reads as TGTGCCAGCAGTTTTGGACTAGAGACAGATACGCAGTATTTT.

This clone showed up just once. V gene TRBV6-1 combines with J gene TRBJ1-1, with D maybe TRBD1 (5 bases). Per germline, CDR1 MNHNS and CDR2 SASEGT. V gave up 4 bases and J gave up 6 bases, with 21 bases separating them. The CDR3 extends over 16 amino acids. The CDR3 DNA follows: TGTGCCAGCAGTGGGGGATCGGGACCGCGAGGCCCTGAAGCTTTCTTT. As protein: CASSGGSGPRGPEAFF.